This is a list of T cell receptor beta chains from one sample in a study of radiotherapy plus CTLA-4 blockade in lung cancer. TCRdb's table, derived via immunoSEQ multiplex PCR, lists solely in-frame clones and lacks some. The data hold about 19,000 clones, with 86% observed a single time. Sequencing used peripheral blood, obtained from a patient treated with radiotherapy plus ipilimumab. The receptors were gathered from a human donor with non-small cell lung cancer whose response to radiotherapy plus ipilimumab could not be evaluated. Each CDR3 is given with its conserved first and last residue. Fields, in order: D gene, V gene, J gene, CDR3 length, clone size, CDR3 DNA, CDR3 protein. A D gene is named only where the DNA matches it firmly. Some rows have no size entry. The others give once, few or many, or a class for an expanded clone.

>-|TRBV11-2|TRBJ2-5|16|-
TGTGCCAGCAGCTTAGGCCGGGACTTACGGCAAGAGACCCAGTACTTC
CASSLGRDLRQETQYF
>TRBD1|TRBV7-9|TRBJ1-3|16|-
TGTGCCAGCAGCCGACAGGGGTCTAACTCTGGAAACACCATATATTTT
CASSRQGSNSGNTIYF
>TRBD1|TRBV5-1|TRBJ2-5|15|once
TGCGCCAGCAGCTTCGATAGGACGCCAGGGGGGACCCAGTACTTC
CASSFDRTPGGTQYF
>TRBD1|TRBV6-6|TRBJ2-7|13|hyperexpanded
TGTGCCAGCGAAAGGGACAGACGATACGAGCAGTACTTC
CASERDRRYEQYF
>TRBD1|TRBV2|TRBJ2-7|15|once
TGTGCCAGCAGTGAAAGGGGGCTCGGGGCCTACGAGCAGTACTTC
CASSERGLGAYEQYF
>-|TRBV18|TRBJ2-5|12|-
TGTGCCAGCTCACCTCAGAAAGAGACCCAGTACTTC
CASSPQKETQYF
>TRBD2|TRBV4-2|TRBJ2-5|15|-
TGTGCCAGCAGCCAAGCAGCGGGGGGGCCAGAGACCCAGTACTTC
CASSQAAGGPETQYF
>-|TRBV7-3|TRBJ2-5|15|-
TGTGCCAGCAGCTTTGGTTCACAGGGTCGGGAGACCCAGTACTTC
CASSFGSQGRETQYF
>-|TRBV28|TRBJ2-1|11|-
TGTGCCAGCAGTTTATCGGGAGAGCAGTTCTTC
CASSLSGEQFF
>-|TRBV4-1|TRBJ2-5|14|-
TGCGCCAGCAGCCAAGCAAGGGGTCAAGAGACCCAGTACTTC
CASSQARGQETQYF
>-|TRBV11-2|TRBJ2-7|15|-
TGTGCCAGCAGCTTAAGCCTACTATCTCCCTACGAGCAGTACTTC
CASSLSLLSPYEQYF
>-|TRBV11-2|TRBJ1-2|13|once
TGTGCCAGCAGCTTCGGGAATTTCTATGGCTACACCTTC
CASSFGNFYGYTF
>TRBD2|TRBV7-2|TRBJ2-1|17|once
TGTGCCAGCAGCTTATCTAGCGGGGGTATAAACTTCAATGAGCAGTTCTTC
CASSLSSGGINFNEQFF
>-|TRBV14|TRBJ1-6|14|-
TGTGCCAGCAGCCAAGATCTTCCTAATTCACCCCTCCACTTT
CASSQDLPNSPLHF
>-|TRBV7-2|TRBJ2-7|13|once
TGTGCCAGCACACAGGGACCTCCCAGCGAGCAGTACTTC
CASTQGPPSEQYF
>-|TRBV5-1|TRBJ1-2|18|-
TGCGCCAGCAGCGCGGGAGACTTAAGGAGCGCGGGTAACTATGGCTACACCTTC
CASSAGDLRSAGNYGYTF
>-|TRBV5-5|TRBJ2-7|17|-
TGTGCCAGCAGCTTGCGTCCGGACCCGGGGAGCTCCTACGAGCAGTACTTC
CASSLRPDPGSSYEQYF
>TRBD2|TRBV6-5|TRBJ2-7|16|-
TGTGCCAGCAGTTACCCCAAGGTGGGGGGGAACTACGAGCAGTACTTC
CASSYPKVGGNYEQYF
>TRBD1|TRBV5-1|TRBJ1-6|16|once
TGCGCCAGCAGCGTGAAAACAGGGGTTGTAAATTCACCCCTCCACTTT
CASSVKTGVVNSPLHF
>-|TRBV28|TRBJ1-5|13|-
TGTGCCAGTCGACCGGGGGGCAATCAGCCCCAGCATTTT
CASRPGGNQPQHF
>TRBD1|TRBV28|TRBJ2-1|15|-
TGTGCCAGCGCAAAGACAGGGGGCGGTTACAATGAGCAGTTCTTC
CASAKTGGGYNEQFF
>-|TRBV18|TRBJ2-5|13|-
TGTGCCAGCTCCAGGGATTACCAAGAGACCCAGTACTTC
CASSRDYQETQYF
>-|TRBV7-8|TRBJ2-1|14|-
TGTGCCAGCAGCGGTAGCGACCTTAACAATGAGCAGTTCTTC
CASSGSDLNNEQFF
>TRBD2|TRBV9|TRBJ2-7|15|few
TGTGCCAGCAGCGTAGCGGCGGGAGGGGGTTACGAGCAGTACTTC
CASSVAAGGGYEQYF
>TRBD1|TRBV2|TRBJ1-2|14|once
TGTGCCAGCACTCGGACAGGGGAAGGGTATGGCTACACCTTC
CASTRTGEGYGYTF
>TRBD1|TRBV7-9|TRBJ1-2|16|-
TGTGCCAGCAGCTTTGGGTCCCAGGGGGAGTCCTATGGCTACACCTTC
CASSFGSQGESYGYTF
>-|TRBV5-1|TRBJ2-3|14|-
TGCGCCAGCAGCTTGGGGGGGGACTCAGATACGCAGTATTTT
CASSLGGDSDTQYF
>-|TRBV14|TRBJ1-3|15|-
TGTGCCAGCAGCCAAGGCGATCCCTCTGGAAACACCATATATTTT
CASSQGDPSGNTIYF
>-|TRBV7-2|TRBJ1-2|14|-
TGTGCCAGCAGCTTAGACAGGGTCGGTAGCGGCTACACCTTC
CASSLDRVGSGYTF
>TRBD2|TRBV18|TRBJ2-3|16|-
TGTGCCAGCTCACCCCTTCCTGGGGGGGTTGGAGATACGCAGTATTTT
CASSPLPGGVGDTQYF
>TRBD2|TRBV5-6|TRBJ2-7|15|-
TGTGCCCGTAGGGGGACTAGCGGGAGGGGATACGAGCAGTACTTC
CARRGTSGRGYEQYF
>-|TRBV5-1|TRBJ1-1|14|-
TGCGCCAGCAGCGACAGTAACATGAACACTGAAGCTTTCTTT
CASSDSNMNTEAFF
>-|TRBV7-7|TRBJ2-7|15|-
TGTGCTAGCAGCCCGGGGGGACAAAAGCCCTACGAGCAGTACTTC
CASSPGGQKPYEQYF
>TRBD1|TRBV6-1|TRBJ2-1|16|-
TGTGCCAGCAGTGAAGCGGGGACAGGGATTGACAATGAGCAGTTCTTC
CASSEAGTGIDNEQFF
>-|TRBV11-2|TRBJ2-1|17|large
TGTGCCAGCAGCTCAAAGGGGGGGGCGCAGATCGGCGATGAGCAGTTCTTC
CASSSKGGAQIGDEQFF
>-|TRBV19|TRBJ1-1|14|-
TGTGCCAGTTCCGAGAGACAGCAGAACACTGAAGCTTTCTTT
CASSERQQNTEAFF
>-|TRBV6-4|TRBJ2-7|13|-
TGTGCCATCCTTCCGCAGAGCGTCTACGAGCAGTACTTC
CAILPQSVYEQYF
>-|TRBV6-1|TRBJ1-4|16|-
-
CASSVGSGTGGGLGFF
>TRBD1|TRBV10-3|TRBJ1-2|14|-
TGTGCCATCGGAAGGGGGCAGGTCGACTATGGCTACACCTTC
CAIGRGQVDYGYTF
>-|TRBV28|TRBJ1-5|18|-
TGTGCCAGCATGGGGGAGGGGGTTGAAGAATATAGCAATCAGCCCCAGCATTTT
CASMGEGVEEYSNQPQHF
>TRBD1|TRBV5-4|TRBJ1-2|14|-
TGTGCCAGCAGTCATACAGGGGGCGCGGGTGGCTACACCTTC
CASSHTGGAGGYTF
>TRBD2|TRBV7-7|TRBJ2-5|14|-
TGTGCTAGCAGCTTAGGTCCGGGGGGGGAGACCCAGTACTTC
CASSLGPGGETQYF
>-|TRBV2|TRBJ2-5|11|-
TGTGCCAGCCAGGGGCAAGAGACCCAGTACTTC
CASQGQETQYF
>-|TRBV5-1|TRBJ2-2|13|-
TGCGCCAGCTTAGAGACGAACACCGGGGAGCTGTTTTTT
CASLETNTGELFF
>-|TRBV28|TRBJ2-5|13|-
TGTGCCAGCAGGGGGGGAGCGGAAGAGACCCAGTACTTC
CASRGGAEETQYF
>TRBD2|TRBV5-6|TRBJ2-7|14|-
TGTGCCAGCAGCCATCGACTAGCGGGGGTCGAGCAGTACTTC
CASSHRLAGVEQYF
>-|TRBV5-1|TRBJ2-7|14|-
TGCGCCAGCAGCCCATCACGGGGATCCTACGAGCAGTACTTC
CASSPSRGSYEQYF
>-|TRBV20-1|TRBJ1-2|11|-
TGCAGTGCTAGAGTCGAGGCGGCCGGCACCTTC
CSARVEAAGTF
>-|TRBV11-3|TRBJ2-5|13|-
TGTGCCAGCAGCTTAAATATGAGGGAGACCCAGTACTTC
CASSLNMRETQYF
>TRBD2|TRBV7-9|TRBJ2-5|15|-
TGTGCCAGCAGCCCAGGACTAGCTCCTCGAGAGACCCAGTACTTC
CASSPGLAPRETQYF
>TRBD1|TRBV15|TRBJ1-5|15|-
TGTGCCACCGGACAGGGGGCGCGAGGCAATCAGCCCCAGCATTTT
CATGQGARGNQPQHF
>-|TRBV28|TRBJ1-4|15|-
TGTGCCAGCAGGGGGACCGGACAGAGTAATGAAAAACTGTTTTTT
CASRGTGQSNEKLFF
>TRBD1|TRBV28|TRBJ2-7|13|-
TGTGCCAGCACAGAACAGGGGGCCTACGAGCAGTACTTC
CASTEQGAYEQYF
>-|TRBV2|TRBJ2-3|14|-
TGTGCCAGCATGGCCAGGGCCTTCACAGATACGCAGTATTTT
CASMARAFTDTQYF
>-|TRBV7-2|TRBJ2-2|15|few
TGTGCCAGCAGGGAAAGGGGGGGCAGGTCCGGGGAGCTGTTTTTT
CASRERGGRSGELFF
>-|TRBV7-9|TRBJ2-7|13|-
TGTGCCAGCACGTGGCAGGGGAATGGGGAGCAGTACTTC
CASTWQGNGEQYF
>-|TRBV19|TRBJ1-2|14|-
TGTGCCAGTAGGAGTCCCGTAGCTAACTATGGCTACACCTTC
CASRSPVANYGYTF
>-|TRBV7-9|TRBJ2-7|16|-
TGTGCCAGCAGCCCAAGGGAGGTAGGGATGGCCTACGAGCAGTACTTC
CASSPREVGMAYEQYF
>-|TRBV9|TRBJ2-3|14|-
TGTGCCAGCAGCTTGCAGGGGAACACAGATACGCAGTATTTT
CASSLQGNTDTQYF